Sequencing of this TCR beta chain was carried out in a study of beta chain features in type 1 diabetes. This clone was picked up a small number of times. Its specificity is unknown. Study conclusions and caveats: People with Type 1 diabetes carried modestly yet significantly shorter TCRB CDR3s in all four CD4+ subsets.

The CDR3 is made up of 17 amino acids. V lost 1 base, J lost 1 base, and 17 bases lay in between. CDR1 is LGHNA, CDR2 YNFKEQ, per germline. Investigators reverse transcribed all isolated RNA, so they sequenced expressed TCRB transcripts. Naive, central memory and regulatory T cell samples produced a mean of about 3.5 million reads. Method: immunoSEQ multiplex PCR; TCRdb's copy keeps in-frame clones and lacks some. The data contain about 660,000 clones, roughly 13% of them singletons. The rearrangement links TRBV4-2 to TRBJ2-7, with a weak D call TRBD1 (5 bases). This TCR came from a man aged 18 to 35 with type 1 diabetes. The sample comprised naive CD4+ T cells from blood. The CDR3 DNA is TGTGCCAGCAGCCAAGGCAGGGCCACTACCCCGTCCTACGAGCAGTACTTC. It yields the protein CASSQGRATTPSYEQYF.